Below, one T cell receptor beta chain is given with its context. These data are taken from a study of blood T cell repertoires in COVID-19. Patients from Seattle were sampled longitudinally, starting during active infection. V was clipped by 1 base and J by 3 bases; unmatched bases: 3. This CDR3 spans 14 amino acids. CDR1 LNHDA and CDR2 SQIVND come from the germline V gene (reference sequence). In the original analysis: Reference gene primers were amplified, and this amplification served to estimate nucleated cell counts. Sequenced by immunoSEQ multiplex PCR; TCRdb stores in-frame clones only, minus some. Clone size and the V and J calls come from that table; the DNA yielded D and trimming. The repertoire has about 370,000 clones, approximately 88% of them found once; the top ten carry less than 3.5%.

Input material: peripheral blood. The genes are TRBV19 and TRBJ2-7; 7 bases match TRBD1. This clonotype was sampled from a woman under 40 with COVID-19, enrolled during active disease. CDR3 DNA sequence: TGTGCCAGTAGTATAGCGGGACAGCACTACGAGCAGTACTTC. It yields the protein CASSIAGQHYEQYF.